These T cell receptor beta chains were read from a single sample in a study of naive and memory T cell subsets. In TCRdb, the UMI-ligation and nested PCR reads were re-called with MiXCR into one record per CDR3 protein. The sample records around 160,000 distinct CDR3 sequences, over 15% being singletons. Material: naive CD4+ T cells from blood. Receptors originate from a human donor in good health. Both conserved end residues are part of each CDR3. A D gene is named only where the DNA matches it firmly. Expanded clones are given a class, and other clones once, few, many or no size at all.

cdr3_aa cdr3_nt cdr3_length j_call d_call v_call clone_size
CASSHKREKLDEQFF TGTGCCAGCAGTCATAAGCGGGAGAAGTTAGATGAGCAGTTCTTC 15 TRBJ2-1 TRBD2 TRBV2 NA
CASRGGGAPTNEKLFF TGTGCCAGCAGAGGGGGAGGGGCCCCAACTAATGAAAAACTGTTTTTT 16 TRBJ1-4 NA TRBV12-3/TRBV12-4 few
CASTRTLGQPQHF TGTGCCAGCACCAGGACACTCGGTCAGCCCCAGCATTTT 13 TRBJ1-5 NA TRBV7-8 few
CATQVGLTYNEQFF TGTGCCACCCAGGTGGGACTAACGTACAATGAGCAGTTCTTC 14 TRBJ2-1 TRBD2 TRBV10-3 NA
CASSLERGNQPQHF TGTGCCAGCAGCTTAGAGAGGGGCAATCAGCCCCAGCATTTT 14 TRBJ1-5 NA TRBV7-2 few
CASSRDYRYEQYF TGTGCCAGTAGCCGGGACTATCGCTACGAGCAGTACTTC 13 TRBJ2-7 TRBD2 TRBV6-1 NA
CAWDGTGGSPLHF TGTGCCTGGGACGGGACAGGGGGTTCACCCCTCCACTTT 13 TRBJ1-6 TRBD1 TRBV30 many
CASSLGPSGGLETQYF TGTGCCAGCAGTTTAGGGCCCAGCGGGGGGCTGGAGACCCAGTACTTC 16 TRBJ2-5 TRBD2 TRBV12-3/TRBV12-4 few
CASNRLVGNEQFF TGTGCCAGCAACAGACTAGTGGGGAATGAGCAGTTCTTC 13 TRBJ2-1 NA TRBV6-5 NA
CSARNRVMGTGELFF TGCAGTGCTAGAAACAGGGTCATGGGCACCGGGGAGCTGTTTTTT 15 TRBJ2-2 NA TRBV20-1 few
CASSRLGQGSYNEQFF TGTGCCAGCAGCCGTCTAGGACAGGGCTCCTACAATGAGCAGTTCTTC 16 TRBJ2-1 TRBD1 TRBV5-4 NA
CASSLEQNTEAFF TGTGCCAGCAGCTTAGAACAGAACACTGAAGCTTTCTTT 13 TRBJ1-1 NA TRBV7-9 many
CASSQDLSGGVDYGYTF TGTGCCAGCAGCCAAGATCTTTCAGGCGGCGTCGACTATGGCTACACCTTC 17 TRBJ1-2 NA TRBV3-1 NA
CASSPSGSGETQYF TGCGCCAGCAGCCCTAGCGGGAGTGGGGAGACCCAGTACTTC 14 TRBJ2-5 TRBD2 TRBV5-1 NA
CASNRAGGITEAFF TGTGCCAGCAACCGGGCAGGGGGCATCACTGAAGCTTTCTTT 14 TRBJ1-1 TRBD1 TRBV6-2/TRBV6-3 NA
CASSKGQSNQPQHF TGTGCCAGCAGCAAAGGGCAGTCCAATCAGCCCCAGCATTTT 14 TRBJ1-5 NA TRBV21-1 NA
CSAKESNQPQHF TGCAGTGCTAAGGAGAGCAATCAGCCCCAGCATTTT 12 TRBJ1-5 NA TRBV20-1 few
CASSDQGGKNIQYF TGTGCCAGCAGTGACCAGGGTGGCAAAAACATTCAGTACTTC 14 TRBJ2-4 NA TRBV2 few
CSAQKGTVGDTQYF TGCAGCGCCCAGAAAGGGACAGTGGGAGATACGCAGTATTTT 14 TRBJ2-3 TRBD1 TRBV29-1 NA
CASSFVYNEKLFF TGTGCCAGCAGTTTTGTTTATAATGAAAAACTGTTTTTT 13 TRBJ1-4 NA TRBV27 NA
CASRRASPTNEKLFF TGTGCCAGCAGACGAGCCTCACCAACTAATGAAAAACTGTTTTTT 15 TRBJ1-4 NA TRBV28 many
CASSPTRDKLSEKLFF TGTGCCAGCTCACCTACCCGGGACAAACTTAGTGAAAAACTGTTTTTT 16 TRBJ1-4 NA TRBV18 few
CASSQGTKTSGPITDTQYF TGTGCCAGCAGCCAAGGTACGAAAACTAGCGGGCCCATCACAGATACGCAGTATTTT 19 TRBJ2-3 TRBD2 TRBV4-2 few
CASTERGTRLYEQYF TGTGCCAGCACCGAACGCGGGACTAGACTCTACGAGCAGTACTTC 15 TRBJ2-7 TRBD2 TRBV6-2/TRBV6-3 few
CASSLVLAGEQYF TGTGCCAGCAGCTTAGTGCTAGCAGGCGAGCAGTACTTC 13 TRBJ2-7 NA TRBV7-9 once
CASSRPSQRAYSYEQYF TGTGCCAGCTCACGCCCCTCTCAGCGGGCTTACTCCTACGAGCAGTACTTC 17 TRBJ2-7 NA TRBV18 NA
CASSFFTEYGNTIYF TGTGCCAGCAGCTTTTTCACAGAGTACGGAAACACCATATATTTT 15 TRBJ1-3 NA TRBV7-9 few
CASSQRWGLAGGPDTQYF TGTGCCAGCAGCCAACGTTGGGGACTAGCGGGAGGCCCAGATACGCAGTATTTT 18 TRBJ2-3 TRBD2 TRBV3-1 NA
CSARLLAARRTQYF TGCAGTGCTAGATTACTAGCGGCCAGGCGGACCCAGTACTTC 14 TRBJ2-5 TRBD2 TRBV20-1 few
CASSWKMDRRANEKLFF TGTGCCAGCAGCTGGAAAATGGACAGGCGGGCTAATGAAAAACTGTTTTTT 17 TRBJ1-4 TRBD1 TRBV11-2 NA
CAISPGATNEKLFF TGTGCCATCAGCCCGGGGGCCACTAATGAAAAACTGTTTTTT 14 TRBJ1-4 NA TRBV10-3 NA
CAISERDGRRRAYEQYF TGTGCCATCAGTGAGAGGGACGGACGCCGTCGGGCCTACGAGCAGTACTTC 17 TRBJ2-7 NA TRBV10-3 few
CAWSVRVEQFF TGTGCCTGGAGTGTACGCGTTGAGCAGTTCTTC 11 TRBJ2-1 NA TRBV30 few
CASSQSGGQPQHF TGTGCCAGCAGCCAGAGCGGTGGTCAGCCCCAGCATTTT 13 TRBJ1-5 NA TRBV3-1 few
CASSLPLGTSGSQWIYEQYF TGTGCCAGCAGCTTACCCCTCGGGACTAGCGGGTCACAATGGATCTACGAGCAGTACTTC 20 TRBJ2-7 TRBD2 TRBV7-2 few
CASSWKDRENEQYF TGCGCCAGCAGCTGGAAGGACAGGGAGAACGAGCAGTACTTC 14 TRBJ2-7 TRBD1 TRBV5-1 few
CASSPLAGGGPGANVLTF TGTGCCAGCAGCCCGTTAGCGGGAGGCGGGCCTGGGGCCAACGTCCTGACTTTC 18 TRBJ2-6 TRBD2 TRBV5-4 few
CASVPSGSITGELFF TGTGCCAGCGTTCCTAGCGGGAGTATAACCGGGGAGCTGTTTTTT 15 TRBJ2-2 TRBD2 TRBV27 NA
CATHPQGGRTGELFF TGTGCCACACACCCCCAAGGCGGGAGAACCGGGGAGCTGTTTTTT 15 TRBJ2-2 TRBD2 TRBV10-3 NA
CATSDSGTGAYEQYF TGTGCCACCAGTGATTCCGGGACAGGGGCCTACGAGCAGTACTTC 15 TRBJ2-7 TRBD1 TRBV24-1 NA
CASSLRGLANEETQYF TGCGCCAGCAGCTTGCGTGGACTAGCGAATGAAGAGACCCAGTACTTC 16 TRBJ2-5 TRBD2 TRBV5-1 NA
CAIGRSGNTIYF TGTGCCATCGGGCGTTCTGGAAACACCATATATTTT 12 TRBJ1-3 NA TRBV10-3 few